This is a list of T cell receptor beta chains from one sample in a study of blood T cell repertoires in COVID-19. Libraries were prepared by immunoSEQ multiplex PCR; TCRdb keeps only in-frame clonotypes and omits some of them. The data hold 200,000 to 250,000 clones, with approximately 83% observed a single time. Sequencing input: peripheral blood. Every receptor here comes from a woman in her 30s who had recovered from COVID-19. Each CDR3 is given with its conserved first and last residue. A D gene is named only where the DNA matches it firmly. Expanded clones get a size class; other rows say once, few or many, or leave the size out.

TRBD1,TRBV10-3,TRBJ2-1,.,TGTGCCATCAGTGAGCTCACAGGGGGATACAATGAGCAGTTCTTC,CAISELTGGYNEQFF
TRBD2,TRBV19,TRBJ2-7,.,TGTGCCAGTAGCAACCCGGGACTAGCGGGGGACGAGCAGTACTTC,CASSNPGLAGDEQYF
.,TRBV6-2/TRBV6-3,TRBJ2-1,.,TGTGCCAGCAGCCCTCGGGGACTTCCGGAGGTCGATGAGCAGTTCTTC,CASSPRGLPEVDEQFF
.,TRBV4-1,TRBJ1-5,.,TGCGCCAGCAGCCAAGTCGGAGGAATCAATCAGCCCCAGCATTTT,CASSQVGGINQPQHF
TRBD2,TRBV24-1,TRBJ2-7,.,TGTGCCACCAGTGACCGACCCTACGGGGGGGCAGGAGAGCAGTACTTC,CATSDRPYGGAGEQYF
.,TRBV30,TRBJ1-4,.,TGTGCCTGGAGTAACAGGGTCCATGAAAAACTGTTTTTT,CAWSNRVHEKLFF
TRBD2,TRBV5-4,TRBJ2-3,.,TGTGCCAGCAGCGTACTAGCGGGGGCCGACACAGATACGCAGTATTTT,CASSVLAGADTDTQYF
TRBD1,TRBV4-1,TRBJ1-4,once,TGCGCCAGCAGCACAAACAGGGGTGGGGATGAAAAACTGTTTTTT,CASSTNRGGDEKLFF
.,TRBV30,TRBJ1-1,.,TGTGCCTGGAGTGTACCCCTCACCTCGGGGAATTACACTGAAGCTTTCTTT,CAWSVPLTSGNYTEAFF
TRBD1,TRBV15,TRBJ1-6,.,TGTGCCACCAGCAGAGATTGGGGACAGGGGTCCCCCCTCCACTTT,CATSRDWGQGSPLHF
.,TRBV11-2,TRBJ1-2,.,TGTGCCAGCAGCTCCCCTCCCCCGAGAGTAAATGGCTACACCTTC,CASSSPPPRVNGYTF
TRBD2,TRBV3-1/TRBV3-2,TRBJ2-7,.,TGTGCCAGCAGCCCTAGCGGGGGAAAGTACGAGCAGTACTTC,CASSPSGGKYEQYF
.,TRBV24-1,TRBJ2-1,.,TGTGCCACCAGTCCCCCGCGGGATCTGCTCTACAATGAGCAGTTCTTC,CATSPPRDLLYNEQFF
.,TRBV19,TRBJ2-5,.,TGTGCCAGTAGTTCGTACAGGGATCTGGAGACCCAGTACTTC,CASSSYRDLETQYF
.,TRBV6-5,TRBJ2-7,.,TGTGCCAGCAGTACCCCAGGTGGAGGGAACTACGAGCAGTACTTC,CASSTPGGGNYEQYF
TRBD1,TRBV7-9,TRBJ2-2,.,TGTGCCAGCAACCGAGCTTGGGACAGGGATAACACCGGGGAGCTGTTTTTT,CASNRAWDRDNTGELFF
.,TRBV5-4,TRBJ2-1,.,TGTGCCAGCAGCTTACTGACACCGGACAATGAGCAGTTCTTC,CASSLLTPDNEQFF
.,TRBV6-1,TRBJ1-3,.,TGTGCCAGCAGTGAAAGGTTTAGGGGGACCGGAAACACCATATATTTT,CASSERFRGTGNTIYF
TRBD1,TRBV3-1/TRBV3-2,TRBJ1-4,.,TGTGCCAGCAGCGCCCGAACTTCAGGGGGGGAAAAACTGTTTTTT,CASSARTSGGEKLFF
TRBD1,TRBV6-5,TRBJ1-1,.,TGTGCCAGCAACATCGACAGGGGCACTGAAGCTTTCTTT,CASNIDRGTEAFF
.,TRBV5-4,TRBJ1-2,.,TGTGCCAGCAAAAACGGGGGGGCAGGGACGGACTATGGCTACACCTTC,CASKNGGAGTDYGYTF
TRBD2,TRBV5-4,TRBJ2-2,.,TGTGCCAGCAGCACACTAGCGGGGGGGCTTACCGGGGAGCTGTTTTTT,CASSTLAGGLTGELFF